This T cell receptor beta chain was sequenced in a study of blood T cell repertoires in COVID-19. Study as a whole: Sites in the United States, Italy and Spain provided acute and convalescent COVID-19 samples.

This clone was recorded once. The CDR3 contains 14 residues. With 6 bases removed from V and 1 base from J, the gap between germline ends came to 10 bases. Per germline, CDR1 SNHLY and CDR2 FYNNEI. Clones were sequenced by immunoSEQ multiplex PCR, and TCRdb holds only the in-frame ones, with some missing. Here the sample spans about 440,000 clones, approximately 90% being singletons. The sequencing sample was made of PBMCs or T cells enriched from blood (not recorded which). The receptor was derived from a woman between 18 and 29 years old with acute COVID-19. The chain uses TRBV2 and TRBJ1-5; tentative D call: TRBD1 (5 bases). Written as DNA, the CDR3 is TGTGCCAGCAGCCCCGGGGGGAGCAATCAGCCCCAGCATTTT. Protein sequence: CASSPGGSNQPQHF.